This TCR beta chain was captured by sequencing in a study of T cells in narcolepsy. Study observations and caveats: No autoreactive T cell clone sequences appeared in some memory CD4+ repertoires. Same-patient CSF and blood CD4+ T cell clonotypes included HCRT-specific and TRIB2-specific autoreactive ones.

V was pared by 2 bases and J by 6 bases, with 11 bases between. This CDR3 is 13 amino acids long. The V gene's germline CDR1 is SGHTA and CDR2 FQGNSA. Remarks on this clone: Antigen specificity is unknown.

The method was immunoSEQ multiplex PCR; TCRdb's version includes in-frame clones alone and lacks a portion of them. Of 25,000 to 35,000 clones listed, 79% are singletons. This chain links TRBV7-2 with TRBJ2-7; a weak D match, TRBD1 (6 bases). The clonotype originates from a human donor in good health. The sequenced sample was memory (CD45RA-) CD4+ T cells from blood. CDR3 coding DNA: TGTGCCAGCAGCTTATCTCGACAGGTCGAGCAGTACTTC. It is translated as CASSLSRQVEQYF.